The source of this TCR beta chain is a study of identical twins. General study findings and limits: Cord blood beta clonotypes that were abundant carried fewer insertions, and memory repertoires showed no such trend.

Details on this clonotype: The antigen remains undetermined.

Each CDR3 protein gets one entry after TCRdb re-called the 5' RACE reads with MiXCR. This sample has hundreds of thousands of distinct CDR3 sequences; about 20% occur once, and the top ten carry less than 15%. This CDR3 comprises 14 residues. Germline V CDR1 and CDR2: LGHNA, YSLEER. V shed 6 bases, J shed 4 bases, and the junction held 6 bases outside the gene matches. These data were likewise used in another study, on T cells expressing NK-cell markers. That source reports: Within the sequenced cohort of eight donors, seven exhibited HCMV seropositivity and one was seronegative. The leading position in the CD3+CD56-NKG2C+ fraction of a few donors also went to these clonotypes.

The sample comprised PBMCs. This clonotype was obtained from a woman aged 18-29 years in good health. The chain uses TRBV4-3 and TRBJ2-3, with TRBD1 matching over 8 bases. CDR3 protein: CASSRDRRPDTQYF. For the CDR3, the DNA is TGCGCCAGCAGTCGGGACAGGCGACCAGATACGCAGTATTTT.